This T cell receptor beta chain derives from a study of control samples from healthy donors and cancer patients. The repertoire was sequenced with immunoSEQ multiplex PCR; TCRdb's copy has only in-frame clones and lacks some. The table includes roughly 170,000 clones, approximately 86% detected once. Germline V lookup: CDR1 KGHDR, CDR2 SFDVKD. After removal of 4 bases from V and 7 bases from J, the junction contained 11 bases not matched to a gene. The CDR3 has 16 amino acids. This clone was counted once. The sequence was obtained from a woman in her twenties or thirties in good health. This chain joins TRBV24-1 and TRBJ2-5; 10 bases map to TRBD1. Material: blood. CDR3 loop: CATSESGQGDPWTQYF. The CDR3 bases are TGTGCCACCAGTGAATCCGGACAGGGGGACCCTTGGACCCAGTACTTC.